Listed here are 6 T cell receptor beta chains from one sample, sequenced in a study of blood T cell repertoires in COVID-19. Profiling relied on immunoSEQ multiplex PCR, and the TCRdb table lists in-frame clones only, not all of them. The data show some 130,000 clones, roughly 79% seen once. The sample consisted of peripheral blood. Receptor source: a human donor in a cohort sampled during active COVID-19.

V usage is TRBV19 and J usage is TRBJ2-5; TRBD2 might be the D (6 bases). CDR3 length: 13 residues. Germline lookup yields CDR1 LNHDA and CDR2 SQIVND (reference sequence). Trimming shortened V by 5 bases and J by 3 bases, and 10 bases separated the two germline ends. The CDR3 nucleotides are TGTGCCAGTAGTGCGGGACGGGAAGAGACCCAGTACTTC. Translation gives CASSAGREETQYF.

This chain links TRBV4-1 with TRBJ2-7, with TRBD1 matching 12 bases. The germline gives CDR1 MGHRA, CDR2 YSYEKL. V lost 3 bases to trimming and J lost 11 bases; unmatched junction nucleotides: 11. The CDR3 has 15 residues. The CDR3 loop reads CASSQAGTGGEVKYF. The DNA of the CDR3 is TGCGCCAGCAGCCAGGCCGGGACAGGGGGCGAAGTTAAGTACTTC.

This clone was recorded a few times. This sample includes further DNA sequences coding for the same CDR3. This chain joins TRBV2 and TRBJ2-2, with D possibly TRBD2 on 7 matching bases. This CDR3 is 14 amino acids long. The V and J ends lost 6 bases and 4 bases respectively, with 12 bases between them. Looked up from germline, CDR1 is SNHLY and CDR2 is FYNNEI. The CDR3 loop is CASRRGGGTGELFF. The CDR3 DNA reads TGTGCCAGCAGGAGGGGGGGCGGCACCGGGGAGCTGTTTTTT. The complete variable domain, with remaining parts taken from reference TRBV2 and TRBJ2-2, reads EPEVTQTPSHQVTQMGQEVILRCVPISNHLYFYWYRQILGQKVEFLVSFYNNEISEKSEIFDDQFSVERPDGSNFTLKIRSTKLEDSAMYFCASRRGGGTGELFFGEGSRLTVL.

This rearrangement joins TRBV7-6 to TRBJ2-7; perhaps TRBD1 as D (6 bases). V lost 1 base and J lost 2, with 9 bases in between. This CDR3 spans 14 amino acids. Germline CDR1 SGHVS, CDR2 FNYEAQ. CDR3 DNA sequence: TGTGCCAGCAGCTTAGGGACAGCAGCCTACGAGCAGTACTTC. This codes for CASSLGTAAYEQYF.

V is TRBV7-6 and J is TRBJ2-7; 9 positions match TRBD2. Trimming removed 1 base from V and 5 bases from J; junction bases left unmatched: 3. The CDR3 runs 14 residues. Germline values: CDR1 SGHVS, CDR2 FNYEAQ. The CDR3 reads CASSLGTSAHEQYF. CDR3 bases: TGTGCCAGCAGCTTAGGGACTAGCGCCCACGAGCAGTACTTC.

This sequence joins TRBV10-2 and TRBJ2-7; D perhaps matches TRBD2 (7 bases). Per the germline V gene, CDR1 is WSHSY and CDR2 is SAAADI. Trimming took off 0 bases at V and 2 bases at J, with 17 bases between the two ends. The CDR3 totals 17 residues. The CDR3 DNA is TGCGCCAGCAGTGAGTCGGCCGCTGGGGGGGCGCCCTACGAGCAGTACTTC. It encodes CASSESAAGGAPYEQYF.